Each of the 2 T cell receptor beta chains below was sequenced from the same sample in a study of Ad26.COV2.S vaccination and SARS-CoV-2 variants. Sequencing used immunoSEQ multiplex PCR; TCRdb keeps in-frame clones, though not all of them. The sample has under 600,000 clones, 80% to 90% seen once. The treatment was: roughly 18 received Ad26.COV2.S at low or high dose, single or two shots; a few received placebo; per-sample allocation not given. The samples date from day 63 after the first vaccine or placebo injection. Sample: peripheral blood, taken in a trial of Ad26.COV2.S vaccine versus placebo. These receptors were taken from a person aged 18-60 years who received the Ad26.COV2.S COVID-19 vaccine or a placebo.

J is TRBJ1-1 and V is TRBV7-2; tentative D call: TRBD1 (6 bases). The CDR3 has 14 amino acids. Germline-derived CDR1 and CDR2 are SGHTA and FQGNSA. The V end lost 1 base, the J end lost 5 bases, and 11 bases lay between the germline ends. CDR3 DNA sequence: TGTGCCAGCAGCTTAGGGGGGGCGGGTACTGAAGCTTTCTTT. It specifies CASSLGGAGTEAFF.

This chain links TRBV6-5 with TRBJ2-1, with D possibly matching TRBD2 (6 bases). CDR3 length: 15 residues. Germline loops: CDR1 MNHEY, CDR2 SVGAGI. Trimming shortened V by 6 bases and J by 4 bases, and 16 bases separated the two germline ends. The chain's CDR3 is CASRAGPMKYNEQFF. The CDR3 DNA sequence: TGTGCCAGCAGGGCGGGACCGATGAAGTACAATGAGCAGTTCTTC.